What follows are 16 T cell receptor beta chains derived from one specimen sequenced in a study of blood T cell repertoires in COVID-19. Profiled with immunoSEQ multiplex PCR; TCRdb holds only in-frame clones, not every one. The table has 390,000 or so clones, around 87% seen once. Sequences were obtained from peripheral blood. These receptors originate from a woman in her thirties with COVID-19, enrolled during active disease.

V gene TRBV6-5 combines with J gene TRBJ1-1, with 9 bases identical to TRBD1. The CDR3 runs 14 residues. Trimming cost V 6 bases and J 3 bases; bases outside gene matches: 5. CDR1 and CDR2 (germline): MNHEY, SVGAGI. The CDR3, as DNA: TGTGCCAGCAGACACAGGGGGCGGTACACTGAAGCTTTCTTT. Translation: CASRHRGRYTEAFF.

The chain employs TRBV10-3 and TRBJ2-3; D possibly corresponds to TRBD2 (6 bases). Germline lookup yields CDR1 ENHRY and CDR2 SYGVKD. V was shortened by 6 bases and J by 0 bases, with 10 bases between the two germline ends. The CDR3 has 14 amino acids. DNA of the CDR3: TGTGCCATCAGGCCGGGACTGAGCACAGATACGCAGTATTTT. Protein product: CAIRPGLSTDTQYF.

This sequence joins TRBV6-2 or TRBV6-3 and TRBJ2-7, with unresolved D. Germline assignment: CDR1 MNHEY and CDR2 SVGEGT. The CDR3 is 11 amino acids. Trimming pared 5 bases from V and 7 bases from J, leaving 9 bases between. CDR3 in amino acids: CASSPLREQYF. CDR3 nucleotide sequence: TGTGCCAGCAGTCCCCTGAGGGAGCAGTACTTC.

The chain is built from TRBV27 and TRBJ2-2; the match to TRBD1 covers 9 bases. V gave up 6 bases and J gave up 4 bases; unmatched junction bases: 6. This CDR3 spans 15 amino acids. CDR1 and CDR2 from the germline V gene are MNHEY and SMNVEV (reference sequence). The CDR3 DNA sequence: TGTGCCAGCAGCTCAACAGGGGGCCGCACCGGGGAGCTGTTTTTT. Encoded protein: CASSSTGGRTGELFF.

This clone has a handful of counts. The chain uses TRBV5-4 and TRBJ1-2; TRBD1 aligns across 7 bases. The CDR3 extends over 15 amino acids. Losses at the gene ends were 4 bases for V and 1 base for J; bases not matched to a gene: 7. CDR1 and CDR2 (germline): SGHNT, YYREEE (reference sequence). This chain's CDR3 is CASSHRGGGNYGYTF. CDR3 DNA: TGTGCCAGCAGCCATCGAGGGGGCGGTAACTATGGCTACACCTTC.

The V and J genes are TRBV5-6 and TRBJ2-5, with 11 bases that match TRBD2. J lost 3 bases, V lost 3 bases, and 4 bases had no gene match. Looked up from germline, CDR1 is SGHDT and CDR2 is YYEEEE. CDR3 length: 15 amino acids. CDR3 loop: CASSSLAGVKETQYF. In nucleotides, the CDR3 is TGTGCCAGCAGCTCACTAGCGGGAGTGAAAGAGACCCAGTACTTC.

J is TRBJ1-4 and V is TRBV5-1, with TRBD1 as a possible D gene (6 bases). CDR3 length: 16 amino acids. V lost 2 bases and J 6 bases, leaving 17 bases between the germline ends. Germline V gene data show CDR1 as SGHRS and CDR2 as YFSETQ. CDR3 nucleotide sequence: TGCGCCAGCAGCTTCCGGACAGCGGGGCCTCATGAAAAACTGTTTTTT. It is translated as CASSFRTAGPHEKLFF.

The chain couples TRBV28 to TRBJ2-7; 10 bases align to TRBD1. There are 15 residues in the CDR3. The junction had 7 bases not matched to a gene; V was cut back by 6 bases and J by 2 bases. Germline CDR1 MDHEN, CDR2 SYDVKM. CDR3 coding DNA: TGTGCCAGCAGCAGGCCGGGACAGGGGACCTACGAGCAGTACTTC. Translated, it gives CASSRPGQGTYEQYF.

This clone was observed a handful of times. DNA of the CDR3: TGTGCCAGCGCCCCTAGCGGAGCGACCGGGGAGCTGTTTTTT. Its protein is CASAPSGATGELFF. The chain carries TRBV28 and TRBJ2-2; 7 bases map to TRBD2. The CDR3 is 14 amino acids. From germline, CDR1 is MDHEN and CDR2 SYDVKM. V shed 8 bases and J 5 bases; nucleotides not matched to a gene: 8.

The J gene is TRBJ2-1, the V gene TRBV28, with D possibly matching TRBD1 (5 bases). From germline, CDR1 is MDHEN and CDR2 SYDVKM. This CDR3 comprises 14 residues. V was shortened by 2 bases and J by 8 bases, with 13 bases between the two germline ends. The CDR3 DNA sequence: TGTGCCAGCAGTTTAAGGGGTGTTAGGGATGAGCAGTTCTTC. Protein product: CASSLRGVRDEQFF.

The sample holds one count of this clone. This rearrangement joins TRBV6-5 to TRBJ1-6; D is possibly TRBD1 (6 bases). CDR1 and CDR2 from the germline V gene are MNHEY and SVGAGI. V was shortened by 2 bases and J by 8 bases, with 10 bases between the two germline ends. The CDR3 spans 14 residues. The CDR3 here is CASSYGPGDSPLHF. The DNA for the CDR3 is TGTGCCAGCAGTTACGGGCCAGGGGATTCACCCCTCCACTTT.

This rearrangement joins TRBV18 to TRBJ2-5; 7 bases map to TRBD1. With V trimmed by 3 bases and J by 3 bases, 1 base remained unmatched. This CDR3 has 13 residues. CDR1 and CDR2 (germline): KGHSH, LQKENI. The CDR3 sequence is CASSPGQKETQYF. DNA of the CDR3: TGTGCCAGCTCACCGGGACAGAAAGAGACCCAGTACTTC.

DNA of the CDR3: TGTGCCAGCAGTCCTCGGGACAGGGCCTCTATTAGCAATCAGCCCCAGCATTTT. Its protein is CASSPRDRASISNQPQHF. The chain employs TRBV6-6 and TRBJ1-5; 9 positions match TRBD1. V shed 5 bases, J shed 0 bases, and the junction held 11 bases outside the gene matches. Germline lookup yields CDR1 MNHNY and CDR2 SVGAGI (reference sequence). This CDR3 region has 18 residues.

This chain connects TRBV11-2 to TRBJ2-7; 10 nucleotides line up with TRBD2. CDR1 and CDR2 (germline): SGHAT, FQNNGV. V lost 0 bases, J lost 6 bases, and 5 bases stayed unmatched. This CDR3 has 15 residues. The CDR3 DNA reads TGTGCCAGCAGCTTAGATCTAGCGGGAGTGAGCGAGCAGTACTTC. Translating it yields CASSLDLAGVSEQYF.

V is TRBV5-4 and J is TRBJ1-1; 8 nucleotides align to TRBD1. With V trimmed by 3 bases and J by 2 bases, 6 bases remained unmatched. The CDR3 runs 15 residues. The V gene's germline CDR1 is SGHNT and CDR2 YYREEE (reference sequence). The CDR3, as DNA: TGTGCCAGCAGCTCCCCACAGGGGGATAACACTGAAGCTTTCTTT. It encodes CASSSPQGDNTEAFF.

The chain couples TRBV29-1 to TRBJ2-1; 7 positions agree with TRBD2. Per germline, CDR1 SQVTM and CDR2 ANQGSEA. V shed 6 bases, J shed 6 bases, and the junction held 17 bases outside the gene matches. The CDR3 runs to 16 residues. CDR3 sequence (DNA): TGCAGCGTCGCGGGGCGAACTAGCGCCGCCCCCAATGAGCAGTTCTTC. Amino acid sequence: CSVAGRTSAAPNEQFF.